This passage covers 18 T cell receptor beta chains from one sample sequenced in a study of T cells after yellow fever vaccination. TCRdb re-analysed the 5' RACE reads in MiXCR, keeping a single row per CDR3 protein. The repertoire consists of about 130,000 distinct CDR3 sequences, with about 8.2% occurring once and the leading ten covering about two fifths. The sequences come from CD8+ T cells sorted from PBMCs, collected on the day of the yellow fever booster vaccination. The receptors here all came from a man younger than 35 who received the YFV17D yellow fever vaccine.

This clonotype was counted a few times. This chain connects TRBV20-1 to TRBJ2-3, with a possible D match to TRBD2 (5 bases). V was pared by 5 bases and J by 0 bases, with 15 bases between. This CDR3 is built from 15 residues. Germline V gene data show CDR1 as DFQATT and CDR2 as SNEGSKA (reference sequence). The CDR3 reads CSASRWTESTDTQYF. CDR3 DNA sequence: TGCAGTGCTTCTCGATGGACTGAAAGCACAGATACGCAGTATTTT.

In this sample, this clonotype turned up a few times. The CDR3 DNA reads as TGTGCCAGCAGCTTAAGGAGGGAGACCCAGTACTTC. Its translation: CASSLRRETQYF. This chain connects TRBV11-3 to TRBJ2-5, with D possibly being TRBD2 (5 bases). V gave up 2 bases and J gave up 5 bases, with 6 bases separating them. The germline V gene encodes CDR1 SGHNT and CDR2 YENEEA. This CDR3 has 12 amino acids.

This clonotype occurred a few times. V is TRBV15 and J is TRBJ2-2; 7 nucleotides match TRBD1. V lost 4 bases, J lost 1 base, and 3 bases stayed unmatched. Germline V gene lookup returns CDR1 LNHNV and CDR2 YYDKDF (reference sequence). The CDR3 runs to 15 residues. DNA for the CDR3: TGTGCCACCAGCACCCCAGGGGGGAACACCGGGGAGCTGTTTTTT. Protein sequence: CATSTPGGNTGELFF. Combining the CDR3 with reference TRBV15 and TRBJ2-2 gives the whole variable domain DAMVIQNPRYQVTQFGKPVTLSCSQTLNHNVMYWYQQKSSQAPKLLFHYYDKDFNNEADTPDNFQSRRPNTSFCFLDIRSPGLGDTAMYLCATSTPGGNTGELFFGEGSRLTVL.

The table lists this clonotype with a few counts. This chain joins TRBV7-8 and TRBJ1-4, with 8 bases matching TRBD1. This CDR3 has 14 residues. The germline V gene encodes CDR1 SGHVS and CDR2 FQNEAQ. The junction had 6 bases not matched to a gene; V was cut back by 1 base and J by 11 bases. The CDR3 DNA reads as TGTGCCAGCAGCTTAGATGGACAGGGTTTGAAACTGTTTTTT. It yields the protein CASSLDGQGLKLFF.

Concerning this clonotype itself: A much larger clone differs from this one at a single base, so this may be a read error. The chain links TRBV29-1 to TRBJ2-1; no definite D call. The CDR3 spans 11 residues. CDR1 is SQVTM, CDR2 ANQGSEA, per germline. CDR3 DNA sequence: TGCAGCGTAGCCCCCTACAATGCGCAGTTCTTC. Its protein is CSVAPYNAQFF.

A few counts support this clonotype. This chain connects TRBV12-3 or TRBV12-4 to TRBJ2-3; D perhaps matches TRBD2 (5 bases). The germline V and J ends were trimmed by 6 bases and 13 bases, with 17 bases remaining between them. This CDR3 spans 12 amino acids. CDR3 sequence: CASSPAGNYKYF. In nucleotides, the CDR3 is TGTGCCAGCAGCCCCGCCGGGAATTATAAGTATTTT.

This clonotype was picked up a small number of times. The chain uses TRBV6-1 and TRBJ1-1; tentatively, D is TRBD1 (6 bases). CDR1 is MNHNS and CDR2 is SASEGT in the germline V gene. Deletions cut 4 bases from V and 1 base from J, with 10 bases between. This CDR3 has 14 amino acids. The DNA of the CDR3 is TGTGCCAGCAGTGTATACAGGGCGAACACTGAAGCTTTCTTT. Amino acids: CASSVYRANTEAFF.

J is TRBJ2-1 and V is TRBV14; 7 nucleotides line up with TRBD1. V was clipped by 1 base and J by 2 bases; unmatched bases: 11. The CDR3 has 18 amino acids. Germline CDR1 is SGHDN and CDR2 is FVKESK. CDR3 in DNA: TGTGCCAGCAGCCAAGGTAAAGCGGTAGGGGGCGCCTACAATGAGCAGTTCTTC. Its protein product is CASSQGKAVGGAYNEQFF.

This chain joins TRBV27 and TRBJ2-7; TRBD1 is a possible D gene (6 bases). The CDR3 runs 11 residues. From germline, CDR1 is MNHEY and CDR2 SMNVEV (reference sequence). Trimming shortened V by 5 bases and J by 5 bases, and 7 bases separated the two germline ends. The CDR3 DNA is TGTGCCAGCAGTCAGGGGAACGAGCAGTACTTC. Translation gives CASSQGNEQYF.

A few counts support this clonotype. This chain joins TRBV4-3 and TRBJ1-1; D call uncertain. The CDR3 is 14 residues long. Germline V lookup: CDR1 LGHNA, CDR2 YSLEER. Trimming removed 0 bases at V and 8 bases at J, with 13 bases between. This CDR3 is CASSQDGPRDEAFF. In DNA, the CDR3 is TGCGCCAGCAGCCAAGATGGACCGAGAGACGAAGCTTTCTTT.

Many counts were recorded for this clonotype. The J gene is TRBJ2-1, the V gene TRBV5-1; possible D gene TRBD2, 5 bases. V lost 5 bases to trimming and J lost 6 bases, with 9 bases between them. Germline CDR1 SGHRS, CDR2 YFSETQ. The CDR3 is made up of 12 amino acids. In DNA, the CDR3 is TGCGCCAGCAGACCGGGATCCAATGAGCAGTTCTTC. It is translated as CASRPGSNEQFF.

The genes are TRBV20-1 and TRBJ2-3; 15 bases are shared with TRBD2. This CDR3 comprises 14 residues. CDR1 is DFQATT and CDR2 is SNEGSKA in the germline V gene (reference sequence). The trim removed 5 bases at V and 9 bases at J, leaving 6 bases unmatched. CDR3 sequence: CSAHGLAGGRTQYF. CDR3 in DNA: TGCAGTGCTCACGGACTAGCGGGGGGGCGGACGCAGTATTTT.

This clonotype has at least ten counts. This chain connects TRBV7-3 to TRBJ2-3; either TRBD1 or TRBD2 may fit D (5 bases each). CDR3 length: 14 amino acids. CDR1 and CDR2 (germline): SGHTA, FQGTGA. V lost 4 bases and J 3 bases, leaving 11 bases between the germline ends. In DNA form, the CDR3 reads TGTGCCAGCAGCTCCGGGGCAGGGACAGATACGCAGTATTTT. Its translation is CASSSGAGTDTQYF.

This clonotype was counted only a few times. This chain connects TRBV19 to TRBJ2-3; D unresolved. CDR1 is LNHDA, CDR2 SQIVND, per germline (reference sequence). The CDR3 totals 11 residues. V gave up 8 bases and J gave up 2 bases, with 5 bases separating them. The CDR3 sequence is CASLLTDTQYF. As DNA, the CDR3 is TGTGCCAGTCTGCTCACAGATACGCAGTATTTT. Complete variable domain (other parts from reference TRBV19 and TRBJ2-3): DGGITQSPKYLFRKEGQNVTLSCEQNLNHDAMYWYRQDPGQGLRLIYYSQIVNDFQKGDIAEGYSVSREKKESFPLTVTSAQKNPTAFYLCASLLTDTQYFGPGTRLTVL.

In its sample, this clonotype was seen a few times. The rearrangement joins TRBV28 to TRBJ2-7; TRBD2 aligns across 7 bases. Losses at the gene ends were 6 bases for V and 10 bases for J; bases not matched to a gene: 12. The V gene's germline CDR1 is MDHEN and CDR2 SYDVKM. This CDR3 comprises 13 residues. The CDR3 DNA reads TGTGCCAGCAGGGGAGAGGTGGGAGGGGATCAGTACGTC. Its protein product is CASRGEVGGDQYV.

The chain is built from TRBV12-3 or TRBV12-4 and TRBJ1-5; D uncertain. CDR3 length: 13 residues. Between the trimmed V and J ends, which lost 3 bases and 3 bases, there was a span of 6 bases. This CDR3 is CASSFRLNQPQHF. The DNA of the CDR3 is TGTGCCAGCAGTTTTAGGCTCAATCAGCCCCAGCATTTT.

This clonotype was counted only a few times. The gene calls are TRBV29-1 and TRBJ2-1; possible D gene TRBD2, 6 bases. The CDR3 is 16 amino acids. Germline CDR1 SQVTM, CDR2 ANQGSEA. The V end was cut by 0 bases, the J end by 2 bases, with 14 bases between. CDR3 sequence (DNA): TGCAGCGTTGAAGATCAGGGACTCGGAACCTACAATGAGCAGTTCTTC. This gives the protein CSVEDQGLGTYNEQFF.

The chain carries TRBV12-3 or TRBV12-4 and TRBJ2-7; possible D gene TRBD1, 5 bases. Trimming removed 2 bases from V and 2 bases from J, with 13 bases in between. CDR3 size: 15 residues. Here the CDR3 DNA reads TGTGCCAGCAGTTTATGGGTGGACAAGACCTACGAGCAGTACTTC. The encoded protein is CASSLWVDKTYEQYF.